Below are 24 T cell receptor beta chains sequenced from a single sample in a study of T cell changes during pregnancy in multiple sclerosis. TCRdb's table, derived via immunoSEQ multiplex PCR, lists solely in-frame clones and lacks some. The sample records about 75,000 clones, about 89% being singletons. This specimen was peripheral blood, taken in the first trimester of pregnancy. Every receptor here comes from a female donor in good health, enrolled as a control in a pregnancy study.

This clone has only a few counts. The rearrangement joins TRBV29-1 to TRBJ1-1, with TRBD1 identical over 7 bases. This CDR3 region has 12 residues. Germline V gene data show CDR1 as SQVTM and CDR2 as ANQGSEA. V shed 3 bases, J shed 4 bases, and the junction held 2 bases outside the gene matches. CDR3 coding DNA: TGCAGCGTTGAGGAGGGGGCCACTGAAGCTTTCTTT. The encoded protein is CSVEEGATEAFF.

The DNA of the CDR3 is TGCAGTGCTCGGTACACCGGGGAGCTGTTTTTT. Amino acid sequence: CSARYTGELFF. The rearrangement links TRBV20-1 to TRBJ2-2; D ambiguous. Germline values: CDR1 DFQATT, CDR2 SNEGSKA (reference sequence). V was trimmed by 5 bases and J by 3 bases, leaving 4 bases between them. CDR3 length: 11 residues.

CDR3 amino acids: CASSSFDRAANGYTF. The CDR3 bases are TGTGCCAGCAGTTCGTTCGACAGGGCAGCAAATGGCTACACCTTC. The chain uses TRBV27 and TRBJ1-2; 7 bases map to TRBD1. The CDR3 runs to 15 residues. Germline trimming cut 4 bases from V and 6 bases from J; bases unmatched to any gene: 11. Germline CDR1 and CDR2: MNHEY and SMNVEV (reference sequence).

The J gene is TRBJ2-2, the V gene TRBV7-2, with TRBD2 identical over 13 bases. Germline V CDR1 and CDR2: SGHTA, FQGNSA. The J segment lost 3 bases and the V segment lost 4 bases, leaving 5 bases of the junction unmatched. This CDR3 contains 17 residues. The CDR3 nucleotides are TGTGCCAGCAGCTCCGGACTAGCGGGGGCCTACACCGGGGAGCTGTTTTTT. This encodes CASSSGLAGAYTGELFF. Full variable domain (missing parts from reference TRBV7-2 and TRBJ2-2): GAGVSQSPSNKVTEKGKDVELRCDPISGHTALYWYRQSLGQGLEFLIYFQGNSAPDKSGLPSDRFSAERTGGSVSTLTIQRTQQEDSAVYLCASSSGLAGAYTGELFFGEGSRLTVL.

The chain employs TRBV6-6 and TRBJ2-5; 10 nucleotides match TRBD1. The J segment lost 3 bases and the V segment lost 6 bases, leaving 10 bases of the junction unmatched. There are 16 residues in the CDR3. Germline-derived CDR1 and CDR2 are MNHNY and SVGAGI (reference sequence). The CDR3 nucleotides are TGTGCCAGCAGAACGACCGGGACAGGGGAAAAAGAGACCCAGTACTTC. It specifies CASRTTGTGEKETQYF.

The chain employs TRBV27 and TRBJ1-2; 7 nucleotides match TRBD1. CDR1 and CDR2 from the germline V gene are MNHEY and SMNVEV (reference sequence). The ends lost 4 bases at V and 7 bases at J; junction bases unmatched: 6. The CDR3 covers 13 residues. CDR3 region: CASSSTGVGGYTF. CDR3 sequence (DNA): TGTGCCAGCAGTTCCACAGGGGTGGGTGGCTACACCTTC.

The table lists this clone with a count of one. The chain carries TRBV10-3 and TRBJ2-3; D unclear. In germline, CDR1 is ENHRY, CDR2 SYGVKD. CDR3 length: 13 residues. Trimming removed 4 bases from V and 4 bases from J, with 9 bases in between. The chain's CDR3 is CAISVQSPDTQYF. CDR3 DNA: TGTGCCATCAGTGTTCAGTCTCCAGATACGCAGTATTTT.

The V and J genes are TRBV7-7 and TRBJ2-3, with a tentative D call TRBD1 (6 bases). V was cut by 5 bases and J by 4 bases, with 13 bases left in between. The germline V gene encodes CDR1 SSHAT and CDR2 FNYEAQ (reference sequence). This CDR3 is built from 14 residues. CDR3 sequence (DNA): TGTGCCAGCAGCCATGACAGGCCCCCAGATACGCAGTATTTT. Amino acids: CASSHDRPPDTQYF.

This chain connects TRBV5-1 to TRBJ1-6, with D perhaps TRBD1 (5 bases). The germline V gene encodes CDR1 SGHRS and CDR2 YFSETQ. V was cut by 4 bases and J by 14 bases, with 16 bases left in between. The CDR3 spans 13 residues. CDR3 sequence: CASSATGGQALHF. In DNA, the CDR3 is TGCGCCAGCAGCGCAACAGGTGGTCAGGCCCTCCACTTT.

This CDR3 reads CASSLNRDSAYEQYF. CDR3 sequence (DNA): TGCGCCAGCAGCTTGAACAGGGATTCGGCCTACGAGCAGTACTTC. The chain has TRBV5-1 and TRBJ2-7, with a possible D match to TRBD1 (6 bases). From germline, CDR1 is SGHRS and CDR2 YFSETQ. With 1 base removed from V and 2 bases from J, the gap between germline ends came to 13 bases. The CDR3 runs to 15 residues.

As concerns this clone: An end of the junction does not agree with germline; a read error may underlie this. DNA for the CDR3: TGTGCTAGCAGCCCACTAGCGGGCAGCACAGATACGCAGTATTTT. Amino acids: CASSPLAGSTDTQYF. The chain uses TRBV7-7 and TRBJ2-3, with 9 nucleotides matching TRBD2. This CDR3 comprises 15 residues. Germline V gene sequence: CDR1 SSHAT, CDR2 FNYEAQ (reference sequence). The variable domain in full, completed from reference TRBV7-7 and TRBJ2-3, reads GAGVSQSPRYKVTKRGQDVTLRCDPISSHATLYWYQQALGQGPEFLTYFNYEAQPDKSGLPSDRFSAERPEGSISTLTIQRTEQRDSAMYRCASSPLAGSTDTQYFGPGTRLTVL.

This clone turned up a few times. The chain uses TRBV25-1 and TRBJ1-3; D possibly corresponds to TRBD1 (6 bases). Germline values: CDR1 MGHDK, CDR2 SYGVNS. V shed 8 bases and J shed 2 bases, with 10 bases lying between them. CDR3 length: 13 residues. Here the CDR3 reads CASGWTAGNTIYF. The DNA of the CDR3 is TGTGCCAGCGGATGGACAGCTGGAAACACCATATATTTT. Filled out from reference TRBV25-1 and TRBJ1-3, the complete variable domain reads EADIYQTPRYLVIGTGKKITLECSQTMGHDKMYWYQQDPGMELHLIHYSYGVNSTEKGDLSSESTVSRIRTEHFPLTLESARPSHTSQYLCASGWTAGNTIYFGEGSWLTVV.

As for this clone: Mismatch with germline at one junction end may stem from a read error. The V and J genes are TRBV7-7 and TRBJ2-3; the match to TRBD2 covers 8 bases. CDR3 length: 15 amino acids. Germline V gene sequence: CDR1 SSHAT, CDR2 FNYEAQ (reference sequence). The CDR3 bases are TGTGCTAGCAGCCCCGGGGTAGCGGGAATAGATACGCAGTATTTT. This sequence encodes CASSPGVAGIDTQYF. Full variable domain (missing parts from reference TRBV7-7 and TRBJ2-3): GAGVSQSPRYKVTKRGQDVTLRCDPISSHATLYWYQQALGQGPEFLTYFNYEAQPDKSGLPSDRFSAERPEGSISTLTIQRTEQRDSAMYRCASSPGVAGIDTQYFGPGTRLTVL.

This chain links TRBV6-4 with TRBJ2-1; 13 bases fit TRBD2. The germline CDR1 and CDR2 sequences are MRHNA and SNTAGT. The V segment lost 2 bases and the J segment 6 bases; nucleotides outside the gene matches: 1. This CDR3 has 15 amino acids. CDR3 in DNA: TGTGCCAGCAGTGACACTAGCGGGGGGGCCAATGAGCAGTTCTTC. Amino acid sequence: CASSDTSGGANEQFF.

The DNA for the CDR3 is TGTGCCAGCAGTTTAAGGGGCGGTGGAACTGAAGCTTTCTTT. This translates into CASSLRGGGTEAFF. The J gene is TRBJ1-1, the V gene TRBV28; D possibly corresponds to TRBD1 (5 bases). The germline gives CDR1 MDHEN, CDR2 SYDVKM. V shed 2 bases and J shed 5 bases, with 12 bases lying between them. CDR3 length equals 14 residues.

The chain links TRBV11-3 to TRBJ2-3; possibly TRBD2 for D (5 bases). CDR1 and CDR2 (germline): SGHNT, YENEEA. The CDR3 covers 15 residues. Trimming removed 1 base at V and 4 bases at J, with 12 bases between. The CDR3, as DNA: TGTGCCAGCAGCTTAGGCCTAGAGGGCCCAGATACGCAGTATTTT. As protein: CASSLGLEGPDTQYF.

CDR3 in amino acids: CASSLRTSGGTTGELFF. The CDR3 DNA sequence: TGCGCCAGCAGCTTGAGGACTAGCGGGGGAACCACCGGGGAGCTGTTTTTT. The V and J genes are TRBV5-1 and TRBJ2-2; 13 bases fit TRBD2. After removal of 1 base from V and 4 bases from J, the junction contained 4 bases not matched to a gene. CDR3 length: 17 amino acids. Germline CDR1 is SGHRS and CDR2 is YFSETQ.

This clone was detected only a few times. The chain has TRBV7-9 and TRBJ2-7, with 8 bases identical to TRBD2. This CDR3 is built from 12 residues. CDR1 is SEHNR, CDR2 FQNEAQ, per germline (reference sequence). The CDR3 sequence is CAGAGGGYEQYF. The CDR3 nucleotides read TGTGCGGGGGCGGGAGGTGGTTACGAGCAGTACTTC.

The genes are TRBV2 and TRBJ2-1; 10 bases match TRBD2. Unmatched junction bases numbered 5, after V lost 6 bases and J lost 6 bases. Looked up from germline, CDR1 is SNHLY and CDR2 is FYNNEI. The CDR3 has 14 amino acids. The CDR3 sequence: CASSERGGFNEQFF. The CDR3 nucleotides are TGTGCCAGCAGCGAGCGGGGGGGCTTCAATGAGCAGTTCTTC.

The chain joins TRBV27 to TRBJ1-6; perhaps TRBD1 as D (5 bases). The germline V gene has CDR1 MNHEY and CDR2 SMNVEV (reference sequence). The CDR3 length is 17 residues. The V end lost 3 bases, the J end lost 7 bases, and 19 bases lay between the germline ends. The CDR3 region is CASSLTARRNGNSPLHF. Written as DNA, the CDR3 is TGTGCCAGCAGTTTGACAGCACGACGTAACGGGAATTCACCCCTCCACTTT.

This chain links TRBV27 with TRBJ2-6, with TRBD1 matching over 10 bases. The CDR3 contains 14 residues. After removal of 9 bases from V and 4 bases from J, the junction contained 3 bases not matched to a gene. Germline CDR1 and CDR2: MNHEY and SMNVEV (reference sequence). In DNA form, the CDR3 reads TGTGCCAGTCGACAGGGGGCCGGGGCCAACGTCCTGACTTTC. This gives the protein CASRQGAGANVLTF. Full variable domain (missing parts from reference TRBV27 and TRBJ2-6): EAQVTQNPRYLITVTGKKLTVTCSQNMNHEYMSWYRQDPGLGLRQIYYSMNVEVTDKGDVPEGYKVSRKEKRNFPLILESPSPNQTSLYFCASRQGAGANVLTFGAGSRLTVL.

The V call is TRBV9, the J call TRBJ2-1, with D tentatively TRBD2 (5 bases). Germline values: CDR1 SGDLS, CDR2 YYNGEE. The CDR3 runs to 13 residues. V lost 5 bases to trimming and J lost 0 bases, with 6 bases between them. CDR3 sequence: CASRGSSYNEQFF. The CDR3 DNA reads TGTGCCAGCAGGGGGAGCTCCTACAATGAGCAGTTCTTC. Looking up the rest from reference TRBV9 and TRBJ2-1 gives the full variable domain: DSGVTQTPKHLITATGQRVTLRCSPRSGDLSVYWYQQSLDQGLQFLIQYYNGEERAKGNILERFSAQQFPDLHSELNLSSLELGDSALYFCASRGSSYNEQFFGPGTRLTVL.

J is TRBJ1-5 and V is TRBV5-4; D is unclear. The ends were cut back, 5 bases at V and 7 bases at J, with 19 bases in the middle. CDR1 is SGHNT and CDR2 is YYREEE in the germline V gene (reference sequence). This CDR3 is 15 amino acids long. CDR3 in DNA: TGTGCCAGCAGACCCGACATTCTCATCCCCCAGCCCCAGCATTTT. It translates to CASRPDILIPQPQHF.

V and J are TRBV4-1 and TRBJ2-1; 11 bases match TRBD2. The V gene end was trimmed by 4 bases and the J gene end by 5 bases; junction bases not matched to a gene: 4. This CDR3 is built from 15 residues. CDR1 and CDR2 (germline): MGHRA, YSYEKL. The CDR3 DNA follows: TGCGCCAGCAGCCGTAGCGGGGGGGTTAACAATGAGCAGTTCTTC. This codes for CASSRSGGVNNEQFF.